This TCR beta chain was captured in a study of blood T cell repertoires in COVID-19. Germline V gene data show CDR1 as KGHSH and CDR2 as LQKENI. The CDR3 covers 14 residues. Germline trimming cut 6 bases from V and 4 bases from J; bases unmatched to any gene: 6. Clones were sequenced by immunoSEQ multiplex PCR, and TCRdb holds only the in-frame ones, with some missing. The table shows approximately 15,000 clones, with roughly 80% occurring only once. Specimen: peripheral blood. The clonotype comes from a human donor in a cohort sampled during active COVID-19. The chain combines TRBV18 with TRBJ2-3; TRBD2 agrees at 8 bases. CDR3 amino acids: CASSRNGGADTQYF. The CDR3 nucleotides read TGTGCCAGCTCCCGGAACGGGGGGGCAGATACGCAGTATTTT.